This TCR beta chain was captured in a study of T cell responses to AZD1222 COVID-19 vaccine. The study, taken as a whole, reports: Across the whole spike, CD4 TCRs peaked at regions 160-218 and 743-854.

A word on this clone: Its target is unknown.

The trim removed 6 bases at V and 2 bases at J, leaving 4 bases unmatched. Germline loops: CDR1 SNHLY, CDR2 FYNNEI. CDR3 length: 14 residues. Measured with immunoSEQ multiplex PCR; TCRdb has only the in-frame clones, and not every one. There are about 180,000 clones in the sample; about 86% occur only once, and more than 7% lies in the top ten. This chain uses TRBV2 with TRBJ2-3, with 8 bases lining up with TRBD1. The source is an adult in good health. Material: peripheral blood, obtained on day 0 of AZD1222 vaccination. CDR3 region: CASRTGQVTDTQYF. The CDR3 DNA sequence: TGTGCCAGCAGGACGGGACAGGTCACAGATACGCAGTATTTT.